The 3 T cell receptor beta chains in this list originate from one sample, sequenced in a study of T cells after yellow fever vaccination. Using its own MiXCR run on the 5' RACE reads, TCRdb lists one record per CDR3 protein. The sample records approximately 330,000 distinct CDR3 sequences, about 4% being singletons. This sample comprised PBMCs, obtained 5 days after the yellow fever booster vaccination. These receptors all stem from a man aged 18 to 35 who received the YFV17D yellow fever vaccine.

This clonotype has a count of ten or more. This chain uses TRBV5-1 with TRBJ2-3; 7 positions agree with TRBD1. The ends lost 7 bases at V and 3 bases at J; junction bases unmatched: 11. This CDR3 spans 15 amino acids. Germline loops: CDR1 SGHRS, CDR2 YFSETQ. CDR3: CASGHRDSGTDTQYF. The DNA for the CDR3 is TGCGCCAGCGGACACCGGGACAGCGGAACAGATACGCAGTATTTT. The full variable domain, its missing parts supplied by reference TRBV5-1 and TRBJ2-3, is KAGVTQTPRYLIKTRGQQVTLSCSPISGHRSVSWYQQTPGQGLQFLFEYFSETQRNKGNFPGRFSGRQFSNSRSEMNVSTLELGDSALYLCASGHRDSGTDTQYFGPGTRLTVL.

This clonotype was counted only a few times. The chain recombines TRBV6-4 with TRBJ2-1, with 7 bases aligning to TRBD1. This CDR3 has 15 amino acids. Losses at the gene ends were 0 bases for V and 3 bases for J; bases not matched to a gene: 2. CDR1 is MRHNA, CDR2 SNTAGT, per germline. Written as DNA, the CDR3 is TGTGCCAGCAGTGACTCGAGGGGGCTCTACAATGAGCAGTTCTTC. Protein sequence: CASSDSRGLYNEQFF.

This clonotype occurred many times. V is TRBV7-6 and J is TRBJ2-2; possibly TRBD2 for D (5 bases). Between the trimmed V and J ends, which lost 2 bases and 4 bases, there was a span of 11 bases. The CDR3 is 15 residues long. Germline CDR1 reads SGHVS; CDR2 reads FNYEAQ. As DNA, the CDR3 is TGTGCCAGCAGCTTAATTGAGGGATCCACCGGGGAGCTGTTTTTT. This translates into CASSLIEGSTGELFF. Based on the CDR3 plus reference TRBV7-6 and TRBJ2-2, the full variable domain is GAGVSQSPRYKVTKRGQDVALRCDPISGHVSLYWYRQALGQGPEFLTYFNYEAQQDKSGLPNDRFSAERPEGSISTLTIQRTEQRDSAMYRCASSLIEGSTGELFFGEGSRLTVL.